This T cell receptor (beta chain) came from a study of neurological immune-mediated disorders. Trimming took off 5 bases at V and 6 bases at J, with 14 bases between the two ends. The CDR3 runs 12 residues. Germline lookup yields CDR1 GTSNPN and CDR2 SVGIG (reference sequence). PBMCs numbering 2 million and stored at -80 C yielded the unsorted libraries. 5'RACE with 10-nucleotide random UMIs produced the cDNA. MiXCR was run by TCRdb on the 5' RACE reads, yielding one entry per CDR3 protein. The sample records approximately 23,000 distinct CDR3 sequences, more than 9% being singletons. This clonotype showed up many times.

The TCR sequence derives from a woman aged 55-70 years with HTLV-1-associated myelopathy (HAM/TSP). The V and J genes are TRBV30 and TRBJ2-7; the D gene is possibly TRBD2 (5 bases). Material: PBMCs. CDR3 amino acids: CAWERVLGEQYF. CDR3 DNA: TGTGCCTGGGAGAGGGTACTGGGCGAGCAGTACTTC.